This T cell receptor beta chain was found in a study of shared clonotypes between healthy human individuals. Broader study findings: In having few donors, the study represented limited genetic and exposure-history diversity. An effect of sequencing depth on clonotype sharing among donors was expected.

Each cell subset's genomic DNA was divided evenly among several immunoSEQ plates. The method was immunoSEQ multiplex PCR; TCRdb's version includes in-frame clones alone and lacks a portion of them. The table lists roughly 500,000 clones, approximately 80% of them singletons. This CDR3 spans 13 amino acids. Looked up from germline, CDR1 is SQVTM and CDR2 is ANQGSEA. Trimming removed 2 bases from V and 7 bases from J, with 14 bases in between. Healthy HIV-negative adults without recent acute infections or vaccinations served as donors. In the case of this clone: Antigen unknown.

The sequencing sample was made of PBMCs. This receptor was obtained from a woman aged 35 to 49 in good health. Some clones in this sample may be carry-over from other donors' samples. V usage is TRBV29-1 and J usage is TRBJ1-2; D is uncertain. CDR3 in DNA: TGCAGCGTTGAATGGGAGAGGGATCTTGGCTACACCTTC. The encoded protein is CSVEWERDLGYTF.